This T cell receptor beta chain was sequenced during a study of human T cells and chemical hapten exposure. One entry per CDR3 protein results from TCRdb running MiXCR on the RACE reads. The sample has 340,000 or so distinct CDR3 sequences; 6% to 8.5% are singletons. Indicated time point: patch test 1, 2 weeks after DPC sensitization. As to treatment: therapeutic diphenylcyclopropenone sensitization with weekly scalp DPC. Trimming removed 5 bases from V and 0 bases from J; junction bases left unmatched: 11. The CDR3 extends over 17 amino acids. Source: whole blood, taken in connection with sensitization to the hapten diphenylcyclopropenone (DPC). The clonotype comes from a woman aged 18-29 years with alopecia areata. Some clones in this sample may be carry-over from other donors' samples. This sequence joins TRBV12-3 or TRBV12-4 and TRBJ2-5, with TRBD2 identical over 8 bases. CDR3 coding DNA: TGTGCCAGCAGTCCCTACAGCGGGAGTGTACACCAAGAGACCCAGTACTTC. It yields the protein CASSPYSGSVHQETQYF.